Following are 9 T cell receptor beta chains from one sample sequenced in a study of patients and donors after allogeneic stem cell transplantation. MiXCR, applied by TCRdb to the RT-PCR reads, yields one record per CDR3 protein. The profile shows roughly 200,000 distinct CDR3 sequences, 35% to 45% of them singletons. The sequenced sample consisted of blood, either unsorted or a sorted T cell fraction (not recorded which). The receptors were gathered from a human donor who was either an allogeneic HSCT recipient or a stem cell or donor lymphocyte infusion donor (not recorded which). It is not recorded whose cells these are; they may come from a transplant donor.

This chain connects TRBV28 to TRBJ1-5; D may be TRBD1 (5 bases). From germline, CDR1 is MDHEN and CDR2 SYDVKM. CDR3 length: 13 residues. Between the trimmed V and J ends, which lost 7 bases and 8 bases, there was a span of 15 bases. The CDR3 spells CASTGPSNKPQHF. The CDR3 bases are TGTGCCAGCACGGGACCAAGTAATAAGCCCCAGCATTTT.

V and J are TRBV27 and TRBJ2-7, with D tentatively TRBD1 (5 bases). Germline assignment: CDR1 MNHEY and CDR2 SMNVEV (reference sequence). This CDR3 contains 14 residues. Trimming took off 0 bases at V and 5 bases at J, with 11 bases between the two ends. This CDR3 is CASSLSGAGHEQYF. The CDR3 nucleotides are TGTGCCAGCAGTTTATCTGGGGCAGGTCACGAGCAGTACTTC.

The CDR3 coding sequence is TGCGCCAGCAGCTTTCCGTCCGAGCCCACAGATACGCAGTATTTT. Translation gives CASSFPSEPTDTQYF. This sequence joins TRBV5-1 and TRBJ2-3; D uncertain. The length of the CDR3 is 15 residues. V was shortened by 2 bases and J by 2 bases, with 12 bases between the two germline ends. Germline V gene sequence: CDR1 SGHRS, CDR2 YFSETQ.

This clonotype turned up a few times. The genes are TRBV20-1 and TRBJ1-5, with D possibly TRBD1 on 5 matching bases. V was clipped by 4 bases and J by 2 bases, with 9 bases between them. This CDR3 is built from 13 residues. CDR1 is DFQATT and CDR2 is SNEGSKA in the germline V gene (reference sequence). The CDR3 DNA sequence: TGCAGTGCTACAGGGTTTGGCAATCAGCCCCAGCATTTT. Protein: CSATGFGNQPQHF.

This clonotype has only a few counts. This chain uses TRBV7-6 with TRBJ1-3, with D hard to call. CDR1 is SGHVS and CDR2 is FNYEAQ in the germline V gene. The CDR3 consists of 18 residues. Trimming removed 5 bases at V and 0 bases at J, with 20 bases between. In DNA form, the CDR3 reads TGTGCCAGCAGCGGAACGTCGGAAGGACCGTACTCTGGAAACACCATATATTTT. Protein: CASSGTSEGPYSGNTIYF.

The V call is TRBV12-3 or TRBV12-4, the J call TRBJ2-3; 8 bases match TRBD1. V trimming: 8 bases; J trimming: 13 bases; junction bases outside the gene matches: 11. The CDR3 is made up of 12 amino acids. CDR3 coding DNA: TGTGCCAGCCACGCAGGGGGCGCCGAAAAGTATTTT. Amino acids: CASHAGGAEKYF.

This clonotype appeared a few times. The chain has TRBV28 and TRBJ1-3, with 9 bases fitting TRBD1. This CDR3 has 15 amino acids. The germline V gene encodes CDR1 MDHEN and CDR2 SYDVKM. The ends lost 6 bases at V and 5 bases at J; junction bases unmatched: 8. CDR3 in DNA: TGTGCCAGCAGCCCCCTCGACAGGGGGAGAAACACCATATATTTT. It specifies CASSPLDRGRNTIYF.

This clonotype came up a few times. The J gene is TRBJ2-7, the V gene TRBV25-1; TRBD2 agrees at 8 bases. J was trimmed by 2 bases and V by 6 bases; bases with no gene match: 6. CDR1 MGHDK and CDR2 SYGVNS come from the germline V gene. The CDR3 runs to 14 residues. CDR3 loop: CASRELAVPYEQYF. The CDR3 DNA reads as TGTGCCAGCAGGGAACTAGCGGTACCCTACGAGCAGTACTTC.

This clonotype was counted a few times. CDR3 protein: CASSPRADSFGYTF. In DNA form, the CDR3 reads TGCGCCAGCAGCCCCAGGGCAGATTCTTTTGGCTACACCTTC. The chain combines TRBV4-1 with TRBJ1-2, with D tentatively TRBD1 (5 bases). The CDR3 extends over 14 amino acids. Trimming pared 4 bases from V and 7 bases from J, leaving 16 bases between. Germline-derived CDR1 and CDR2 are MGHRA and YSYEKL.